Following are 15 T cell receptor beta chains from one sample sequenced in a study of T cell repertoires in cytomegalovirus infection. In TCRdb, the reads were re-called with MiXCR into one record per CDR3 protein. The profile shows approximately 750,000 distinct CDR3 sequences, 35% to 45% of them singletons. The sequenced material came from PBMCs. These receptors all stem from a human donor in good health (CMV status not recorded). Some clones in this sample may be carry-over from other donors' samples.

The CDR3 protein is CASSLGGSHQFF. For the CDR3, the DNA is TGTGCCAGCAGTTTAGGCGGGAGTCATCAGTTCTTC. The V gene is TRBV12-3 or TRBV12-4, the J gene TRBJ2-1; 7 bases line up with TRBD2. The CDR3 loop spans 12 amino acids. J lost 13 bases, V lost 1 base, and 4 bases had no gene match.

This clonotype was detected a few times. The rearrangement links TRBV15 to TRBJ1-5; a possible D gene is TRBD1 (5 bases). This CDR3 comprises 13 residues. Germline CDR1 reads LNHNV; CDR2 reads YYDKDF (reference sequence). Trimming stripped 2 bases from V and 5 bases from J, with 7 bases between. CDR3: CATSRIGDQPQHF. The CDR3, as DNA: TGTGCCACCAGCAGAATAGGGGATCAGCCCCAGCATTTT.

This clonotype has just a few counts. The V gene is TRBV6-8, the J gene TRBJ1-2; the match to TRBD1 covers 7 bases. Germline trimming cut 8 bases from V and 3 bases from J; bases unmatched to any gene: 12. There are 15 residues in the CDR3. Germline V CDR1 and CDR2: MNHGY, SAAAGT. CDR3: CASPSPTGSYYGYTF. The CDR3 DNA sequence: TGTGCCAGCCCATCCCCGACAGGGAGTTACTATGGCTACACCTTC.

The V gene is TRBV28, the J gene TRBJ2-3, with TRBD1 identical over 12 bases. The CDR3 contains 16 residues. In germline, CDR1 is MDHEN, CDR2 SYDVKM. J lost 7 bases, V lost 4 bases, and 9 bases had no gene match. The CDR3 loop is CASSSRRGTGGNTQYF. CDR3 DNA sequence: TGTGCCAGCAGTTCCCGTCGGGGGACAGGGGGCAATACGCAGTATTTT.

The chain links TRBV7-8 to TRBJ1-6; TRBD1 matches 10 bases. Per the germline V gene, CDR1 is SGHVS and CDR2 is FQNEAQ. The V segment lost 4 bases and the J segment 3 bases; nucleotides outside the gene matches: 9. CDR3 size: 18 residues. The DNA of the CDR3 is TGTGCCAGCAGCTGGATTGGGGGGACAGGGGACTATAATTCACCCCTCCACTTT. Amino acid sequence: CASSWIGGTGDYNSPLHF. The full variable domain, its missing parts supplied by reference TRBV7-8 and TRBJ1-6, is GAGVSQSPRYKVAKRGQDVALRCDPISGHVSLFWYQQALGQGPEFLTYFQNEAQLDKSGLPSDRFFAERPEGSVSTLKIQRTQQEDSAVYLCASSWIGGTGDYNSPLHFGNGTRLTVT.

This clonotype was recorded many times. The rearrangement joins TRBV2 to TRBJ1-4, with 7 bases fitting TRBD1. Germline assignment: CDR1 SNHLY and CDR2 FYNNEI. V lost 4 bases, J lost 8 bases, and 10 bases stayed unmatched. The CDR3 spans 15 residues. CDR3 DNA sequence: TGTGCCAGCAGTGCGTACACAGGGGTTGGGGAAAAACTGTTTTTT. Translating it yields CASSAYTGVGEKLFF.

The CDR3 spells CASSFAGTVTEAFF. Here the CDR3 DNA reads TGTGCCAGCAGCTTCGCAGGTACGGTCACTGAAGCTTTCTTT. This sequence joins TRBV7-6 and TRBJ1-1; no firm D call. Trimming stripped 3 bases from V and 4 bases from J, with 12 bases between. Germline CDR1 reads SGHVS; CDR2 reads FNYEAQ. This CDR3 is 14 amino acids long. The full variable domain, in which reference TRBV7-6 and TRBJ1-1 provide the parts outside the CDR3, is GAGVSQSPRYKVTKRGQDVALRCDPISGHVSLYWYRQALGQGPEFLTYFNYEAQQDKSGLPNDRFSAERPEGSISTLTIQRTEQRDSAMYRCASSFAGTVTEAFFGQGTRLTVV.

Turning to this clonotype: One junction end disagrees with the germline gene, perhaps due to a read error. V gene TRBV7-4 combines with J gene TRBJ2-2; unclear D gene. Germline CDR1 and CDR2: SGHVT and SQSDAQ. The CDR3 covers 15 residues. The CDR3 spells CDSSRSWSSTGELFF. The DNA for the CDR3 is TGTGACAGCAGCCGTTCTTGGAGTTCCACCGGGGAGCTGTTTTTT.

J is TRBJ2-3 and V is TRBV11-2, with TRBD2 matching 10 bases. The CDR3 loop spans 16 amino acids. V trimming: 5 bases; J trimming: 3 bases; junction bases outside the gene matches: 8. From germline, CDR1 is SGHAT and CDR2 FQNNGV. Written as DNA, the CDR3 is TGTGCCAGCAGCCATTCTAGCGGGAGAGGGACAGATACGCAGTATTTT. Protein: CASSHSSGRGTDTQYF.

The chain combines TRBV24-1 with TRBJ1-2; 9 nucleotides line up with TRBD1. Germline CDR1 is KGHDR and CDR2 is SFDVKD. The J segment lost 2 bases and the V segment lost 5 bases, leaving 5 bases of the junction unmatched. The CDR3 loop spans 15 amino acids. CDR3 region: CATSGGQGQNYGYTF. The CDR3 DNA reads as TGTGCCACCAGTGGGGGACAGGGACAGAACTATGGCTACACCTTC.

The V call is TRBV19, the J call TRBJ1-2; TRBD1 matches 7 bases. The V gene's germline CDR1 is LNHDA and CDR2 SQIVND (reference sequence). The CDR3 has 15 residues. V dropped 6 bases and J dropped 5; count of bases not matched to a gene: 12. The CDR3 nucleotides are TGTGCCAGTAGCAGCCGAGACAGGGCGTTGTATGGCTACACCTTC. It translates to CASSSRDRALYGYTF.

The chain joins TRBV24-1 to TRBJ2-1, with 13 positions matching TRBD2. The junction had 8 bases not matched to a gene; V was cut back by 9 bases and J by 7 bases. Germline loops: CDR1 KGHDR, CDR2 SFDVKD. This CDR3 has 15 residues. For the CDR3, the DNA is TGTGCCACCGCCGGACTAGCGGGAGTATGGAATGAGCAGTTCTTC. As protein: CATAGLAGVWNEQFF.

The gene calls are TRBV2 and TRBJ2-1, with 7 bases that match TRBD1. CDR3 length: 12 amino acids. The V and J ends lost 8 bases and 10 bases, in that order; junction bases with no gene match: 8. Germline lookup yields CDR1 SNHLY and CDR2 FYNNEI. This chain's CDR3 is CASFRMGQEQFF. The CDR3 nucleotides read TGTGCCAGCTTCCGGATGGGACAGGAGCAGTTCTTC.

This clonotype has a single count. The junction does not match germline at one end; this may be a read error. The gene calls are TRBV7-2 and TRBJ2-1; 12 nucleotides agree with TRBD2. This CDR3 has 17 amino acids. Germline V gene sequence: CDR1 SGHTA, CDR2 FQGNSA. The CDR3 here is CASSSTSGGYSYIEQFF. The CDR3 DNA is TGTGCCAGCAGCTCCACTAGCGGGGGGTACTCCTACATTGAGCAGTTCTTC.

In this sample, this clonotype turned up a few times. The chain recombines TRBV20-1 with TRBJ1-2, with unresolved D. The CDR3 has 13 residues. The V end lost 2 bases, the J end lost 7 bases, and 14 bases lay between the germline ends. Germline V gene lookup returns CDR1 DFQATT and CDR2 SNEGSKA (reference sequence). The CDR3 bases are TGCAGTGCTAGAACGGCCAAATCAGGTGGCTACACCTTC. Its protein is CSARTAKSGGYTF.